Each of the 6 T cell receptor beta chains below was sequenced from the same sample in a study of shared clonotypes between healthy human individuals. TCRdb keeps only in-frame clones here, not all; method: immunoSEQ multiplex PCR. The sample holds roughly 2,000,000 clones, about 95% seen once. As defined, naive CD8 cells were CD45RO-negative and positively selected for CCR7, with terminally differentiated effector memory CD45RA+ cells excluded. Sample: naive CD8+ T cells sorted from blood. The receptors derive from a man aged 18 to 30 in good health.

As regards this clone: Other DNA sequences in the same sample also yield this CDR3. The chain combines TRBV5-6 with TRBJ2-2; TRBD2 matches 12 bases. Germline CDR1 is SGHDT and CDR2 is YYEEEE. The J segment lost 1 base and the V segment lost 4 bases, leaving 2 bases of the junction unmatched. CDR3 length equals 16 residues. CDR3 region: CASSPGLAGNTGELFF. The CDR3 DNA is TGTGCCAGCAGCCCGGGACTAGCGGGGAACACCGGGGAGCTGTTTTTT.

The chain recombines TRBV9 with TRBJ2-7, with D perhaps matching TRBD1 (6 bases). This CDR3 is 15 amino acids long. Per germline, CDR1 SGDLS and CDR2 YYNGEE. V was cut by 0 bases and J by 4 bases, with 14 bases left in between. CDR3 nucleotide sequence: TGTGCCAGCAGCGTAGACGGGACACTTATTTACGAGCAGTACTTC. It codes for CASSVDGTLIYEQYF.

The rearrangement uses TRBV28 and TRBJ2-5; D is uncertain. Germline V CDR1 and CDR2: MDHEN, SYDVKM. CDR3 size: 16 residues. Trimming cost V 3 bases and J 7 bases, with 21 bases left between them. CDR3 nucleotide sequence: TGTGCCAGCAGTTTCCTAGACCCGCTGCTGTCCGGGACCCAGTACTTC. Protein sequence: CASSFLDPLLSGTQYF.

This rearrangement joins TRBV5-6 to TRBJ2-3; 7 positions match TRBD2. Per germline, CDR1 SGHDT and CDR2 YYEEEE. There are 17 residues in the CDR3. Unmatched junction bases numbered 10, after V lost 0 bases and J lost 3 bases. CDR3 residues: CASSLAAGRRRTDTQYF. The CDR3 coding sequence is TGTGCCAGCAGCTTGGCCGCCGGGAGGCGGAGAACAGATACGCAGTATTTT.

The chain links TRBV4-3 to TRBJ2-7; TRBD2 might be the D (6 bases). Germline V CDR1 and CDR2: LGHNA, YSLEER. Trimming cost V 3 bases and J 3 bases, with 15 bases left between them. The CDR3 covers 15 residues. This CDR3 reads CASSQTRDGNYEQYF. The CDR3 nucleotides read TGCGCCAGCAGCCAGACTAGGGACGGAAACTACGAGCAGTACTTC.

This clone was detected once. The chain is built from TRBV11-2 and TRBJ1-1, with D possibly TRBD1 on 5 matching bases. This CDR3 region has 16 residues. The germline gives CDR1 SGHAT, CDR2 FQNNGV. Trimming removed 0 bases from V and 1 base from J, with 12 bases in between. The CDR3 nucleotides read TGTGCCAGCAGCTTAGAAGCGCAGGGAGAGAACACTGAAGCTTTCTTT. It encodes CASSLEAQGENTEAFF.